This TCR beta chain comes out of a study of beta chain features in type 1 diabetes. Trimming cost V 0 bases and J 2 bases, with 13 bases left between them. CDR1 is GTSNPN, CDR2 SVGIG, per germline (reference sequence). CDR3 length: 16 residues. This clone turned up a few times. The sequenced template was cDNA made from the entire isolated RNA. Sequencing was performed with immunoSEQ multiplex PCR; in TCRdb, only in-frame clones are kept and a portion is missing. Of roughly 300,000 clones listed, around 15% are singletons. The sample was central memory CD4+ T cells from blood. V and J are TRBV30 and TRBJ1-4; no clear D. This TCR derives from a man younger than 40 in good health. CDR3 sequence: CAWSVLGTRTNEKLFF. CDR3 sequence (DNA): TGTGCCTGGAGTGTACTGGGCACGAGGACTAATGAAAAACTGTTTTTT.